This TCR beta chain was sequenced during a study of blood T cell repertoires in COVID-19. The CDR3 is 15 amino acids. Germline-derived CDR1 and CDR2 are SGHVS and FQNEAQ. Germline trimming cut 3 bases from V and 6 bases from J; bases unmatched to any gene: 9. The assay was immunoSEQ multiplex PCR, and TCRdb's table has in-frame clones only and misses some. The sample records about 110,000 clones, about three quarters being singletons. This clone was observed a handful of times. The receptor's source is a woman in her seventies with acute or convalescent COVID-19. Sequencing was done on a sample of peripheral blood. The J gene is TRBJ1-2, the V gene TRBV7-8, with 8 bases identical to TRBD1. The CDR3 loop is CASSFDGRQGHGYTF. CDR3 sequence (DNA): TGTGCCAGCAGCTTCGATGGGAGACAGGGGCATGGCTACACCTTC.